Below, one T cell receptor beta chain is given with its context. Which antigen it targets is not known. No base qualities exist here, and no much larger clone lies one base off it. CDR1 and CDR2, looked up from the germline V gene, are MNHNS and SASEGT. Trimming at the junction amounts to 6 bases on V and 5 bases on J, and the germline ends lie 14 bases apart. The cysteine opens and the phenylalanine closes a CDR3 of 14 amino acids. This entry keeps only the CDR3 DNA: 42 bases, framed from base 1. Put plainly, this sample's label means: roughly 20 nM rapamycin added during CMV-specific T-cell product expansion (Rapa-TCP). Going by the paper, this sample's label translates to: CMVpp65/IE-1-reactive T cells enriched by IFNgamma capture and expanded in vitro. PBMCs were stimulated for 5 to 7 hours with overlapping CMV pp65 and IE-1 peptide pools, each at approximately 0.5 ug/ml. IFNgamma-producing CMV-stimulated cells were positively selected with the IFNgamma Secretion Assay-Cell Enrichment and Detection Kit (Miltenyi Biotec). Enriched IFNgamma+ cells were cultured with irradiated autologous feeders plus either IL-7/IL-15 or IL-2 for 21 days. To provide enough cells for different cell sorting steps, buffy coats were used from about a sixth of the 19 healthy donors. Biocoll density gradient centrifugation was the method used to isolate peripheral blood mononuclear cells. The buffy coats from healthy donors came from DRK.

This entry comes from a study of T cell therapy product for transplant patients (dated by TCRdb to about 2019). Looking at the study overall: The wider healthy donor group, in Berlin, Germany, included roughly 19 individuals (roughly ten male and 9 female) aged roughly 23 to 85 years. The expansion media were supplemented either with IL-7 and IL-15 at about 9.6 ng/ml or, alternatively, with IL-2 at about 50 U/ml. TCRbeta repertoires of rapamycin-treated and untreated CMV-specific T-cell products from the same donors were compared to assess clonal composition. Using CMV as the model virus, the study developed a next-generation autologous adoptive antiviral T-cell product for immunosuppressed solid organ transplant patients. TCRbeta repertoire analysis of rapamycin-treated and untreated products involved n = 3 healthy donors. General findings and caveats noted by the study authors: Around 71% of the repertoire was covered by the top 10 clones in rapamycin-treated products, versus approximately 90% in untreated products. Paired products from the same donor had many clones in common, while repertoires from different donors did not overlap. According to the authors' suggestion, the increased clonal diversity in Rapa-TCPs may reflect the survival of low-frequency clones and the preferential expansion of central memory T cells. A more diverse, less clonal TCRbeta repertoire and a greater number of distinct clones were observed in rapamycin-treated products than in untreated products.

Genomic DNA was extracted with an AllPrep DNA/RNA Kit and TCRbeta CDR3 regions were amplified with the immunoSEQ hsTCRb Kit. The original methods were these. Productive rearrangements, meaning in-frame CDR3 nucleotide sequences with no stop codons, were analyzed in immunoSEQ Analyzer 3.0. Sample overlap was measured using the Morisita index, while clonality was calculated from productive entropy normalized to the number of productive rearrangements. TCRdb obtained this table from immuneACCESS and retained in-frame rearrangements with V and J assigned. These tables miss some clones; where compared with another copy, unresolved V genes account for less than half of the shortfall, and the remainder is unexplained. The V and J calls and the clone size are those of that table, but D and trimming were determined from the DNA. The table for this sample lists some 1,000 clones; approximately 50% of them were counted only once. In total, the top ten clones hold around 34% of the sample.

The rearranged segments are TRBV6-1 and TRBJ1-5; possibly the D gene is TRBD1, per 6 matching bases. The sequence was obtained from an adult in good health. The specimen was a sorted cell population cultured from PBMCs. The CDR3 here reads CASRRGRGDQPQHF. The bases read TGTGCCAGCAGAAGGGGCAGGGGCGATCAGCCCCAGCATTTT.